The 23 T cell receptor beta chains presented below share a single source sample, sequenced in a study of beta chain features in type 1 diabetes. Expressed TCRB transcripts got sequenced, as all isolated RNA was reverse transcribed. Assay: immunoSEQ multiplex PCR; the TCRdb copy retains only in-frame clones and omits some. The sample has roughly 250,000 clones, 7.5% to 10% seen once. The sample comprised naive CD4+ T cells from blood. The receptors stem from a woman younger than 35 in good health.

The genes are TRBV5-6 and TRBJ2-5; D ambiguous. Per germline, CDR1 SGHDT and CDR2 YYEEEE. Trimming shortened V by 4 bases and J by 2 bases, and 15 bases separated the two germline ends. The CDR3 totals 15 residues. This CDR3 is CASSPMSGAQETQYF. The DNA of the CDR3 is TGTGCCAGCAGCCCGATGTCTGGAGCTCAAGAGACCCAGTACTTC.

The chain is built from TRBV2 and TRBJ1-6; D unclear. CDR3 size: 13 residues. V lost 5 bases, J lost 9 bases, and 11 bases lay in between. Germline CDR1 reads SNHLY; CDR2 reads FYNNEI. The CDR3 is CASSRESGSPLHF. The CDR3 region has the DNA TGTGCCAGCAGTCGGGAAAGCGGTTCACCCCTCCACTTT. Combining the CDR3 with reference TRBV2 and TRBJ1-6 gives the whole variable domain EPEVTQTPSHQVTQMGQEVILRCVPISNHLYFYWYRQILGQKVEFLVSFYNNEISEKSEIFDDQFSVERPDGSNFTLKIRSTKLEDSAMYFCASSRESGSPLHFGNGTRLTVT.

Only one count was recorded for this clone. The chain's CDR3 is CASSVELYTDTQYF. CDR3 bases: TGTGCCAGCAGCGTAGAGCTCTATACAGATACGCAGTATTTT. V is TRBV9 and J is TRBJ2-3; no clear D. Trimming took 0 bases from V and 3 from J, leaving 8 bases between them. Germline V lookup: CDR1 SGDLS, CDR2 YYNGEE. This CDR3 region has 14 residues.

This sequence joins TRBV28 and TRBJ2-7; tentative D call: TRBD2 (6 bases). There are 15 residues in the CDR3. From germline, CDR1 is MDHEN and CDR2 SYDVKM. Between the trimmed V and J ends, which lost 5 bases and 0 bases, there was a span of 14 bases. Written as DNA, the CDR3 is TGTGCCAGCAGTGTACCTAGCGATAACTCCTACGAGCAGTACTTC. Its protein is CASSVPSDNSYEQYF.

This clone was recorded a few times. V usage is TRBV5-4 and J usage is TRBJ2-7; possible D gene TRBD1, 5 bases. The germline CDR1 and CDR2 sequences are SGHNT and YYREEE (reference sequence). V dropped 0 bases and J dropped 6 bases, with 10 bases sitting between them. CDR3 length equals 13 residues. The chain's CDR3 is CASSLARAVEQYF. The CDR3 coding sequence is TGTGCCAGCAGCTTGGCCAGGGCAGTCGAGCAGTACTTC.

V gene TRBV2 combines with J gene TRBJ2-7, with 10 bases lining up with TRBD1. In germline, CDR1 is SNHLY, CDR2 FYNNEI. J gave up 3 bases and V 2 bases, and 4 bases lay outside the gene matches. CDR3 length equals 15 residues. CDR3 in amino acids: CASSERGQGRYEQYF. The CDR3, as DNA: TGTGCCAGCAGTGAACGGGGACAGGGGCGCTACGAGCAGTACTTC. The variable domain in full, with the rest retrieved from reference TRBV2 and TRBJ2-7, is EPEVTQTPSHQVTQMGQEVILRCVPISNHLYFYWYRQILGQKVEFLVSFYNNEISEKSEIFDDQFSVERPDGSNFTLKIRSTKLEDSAMYFCASSERGQGRYEQYFGPGTRLTVT.

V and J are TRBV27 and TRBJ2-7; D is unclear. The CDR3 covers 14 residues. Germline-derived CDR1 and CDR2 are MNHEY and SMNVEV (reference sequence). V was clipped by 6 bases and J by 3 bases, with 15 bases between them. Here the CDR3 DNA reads TGTGCCAGCAGCCTCGTAAGCGTTGGCTACGAGCAGTACTTC. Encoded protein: CASSLVSVGYEQYF.

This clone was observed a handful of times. Here the CDR3 DNA reads TGTGCCAGCAGCTTGGCCCCCGGACAGGGGAGTACTGAAGCTTTCTTT. Protein sequence: CASSLAPGQGSTEAFF. The rearrangement links TRBV5-4 to TRBJ1-1, with 9 bases identical to TRBD1. There are 16 residues in the CDR3. The ends lost 0 bases at V and 5 bases at J; junction bases unmatched: 8. Germline lookup yields CDR1 SGHNT and CDR2 YYREEE (reference sequence).

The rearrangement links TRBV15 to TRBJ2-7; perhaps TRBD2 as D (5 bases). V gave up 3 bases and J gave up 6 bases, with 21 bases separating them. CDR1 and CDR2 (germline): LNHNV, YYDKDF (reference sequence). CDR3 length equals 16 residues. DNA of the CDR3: TGTGCCACCAGCAGTGCCCGTGGGGAGAGGATACGCGAGCAGTACTTC. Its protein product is CATSSARGERIREQYF.

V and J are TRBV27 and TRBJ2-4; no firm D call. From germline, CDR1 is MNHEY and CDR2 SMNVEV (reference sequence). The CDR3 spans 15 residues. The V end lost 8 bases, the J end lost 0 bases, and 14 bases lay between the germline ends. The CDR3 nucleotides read TGTGCCAGCCGATCGACGGAGCTAGCCAAAAACATTCAGTACTTC. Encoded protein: CASRSTELAKNIQYF.

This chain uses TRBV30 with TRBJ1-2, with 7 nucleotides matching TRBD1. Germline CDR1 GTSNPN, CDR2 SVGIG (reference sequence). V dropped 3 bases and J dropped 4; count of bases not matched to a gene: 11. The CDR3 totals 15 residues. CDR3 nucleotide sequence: TGTGCCTGGAGAGCCCGCAGACAGGGTAGCTATGGCTACACCTTC. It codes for CAWRARRQGSYGYTF.

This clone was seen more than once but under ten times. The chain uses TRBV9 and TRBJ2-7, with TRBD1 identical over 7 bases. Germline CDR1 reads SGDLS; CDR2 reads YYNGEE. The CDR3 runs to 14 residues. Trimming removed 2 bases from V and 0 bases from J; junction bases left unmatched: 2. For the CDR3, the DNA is TGTGCCAGCAGCGTCCGGGACAGCTCCTACGAGCAGTACTTC. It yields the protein CASSVRDSSYEQYF.

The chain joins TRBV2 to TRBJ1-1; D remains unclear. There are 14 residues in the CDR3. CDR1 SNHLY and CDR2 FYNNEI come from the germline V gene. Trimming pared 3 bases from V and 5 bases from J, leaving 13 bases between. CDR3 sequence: CASSEGRRRTEAFF. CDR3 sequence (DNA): TGTGCCAGCAGTGAGGGCAGGAGGAGGACTGAAGCTTTCTTT.

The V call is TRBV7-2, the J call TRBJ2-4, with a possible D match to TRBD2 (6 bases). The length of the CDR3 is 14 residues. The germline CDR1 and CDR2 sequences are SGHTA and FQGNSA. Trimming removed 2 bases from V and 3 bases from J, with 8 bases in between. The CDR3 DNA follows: TGTGCCAGCAGCTTATCGGGGGACAAAAACATTCAGTACTTC. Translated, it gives CASSLSGDKNIQYF.

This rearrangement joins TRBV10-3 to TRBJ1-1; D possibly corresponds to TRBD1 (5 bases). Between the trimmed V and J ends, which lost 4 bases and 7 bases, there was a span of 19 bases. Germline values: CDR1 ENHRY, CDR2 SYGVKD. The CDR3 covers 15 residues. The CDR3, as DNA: TGTGCCATCAGTGCGGGGACTCTGGATGCCCATGAAGCTTTCTTT. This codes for CAISAGTLDAHEAFF.

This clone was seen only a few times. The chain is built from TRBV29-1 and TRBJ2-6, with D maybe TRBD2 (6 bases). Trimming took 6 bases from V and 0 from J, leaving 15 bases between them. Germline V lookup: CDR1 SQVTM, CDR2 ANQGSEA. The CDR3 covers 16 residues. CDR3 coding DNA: TGCAGCGTCCTTGGTCCGGGACTCTCTGGGGCCAACGTCCTGACTTTC. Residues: CSVLGPGLSGANVLTF.

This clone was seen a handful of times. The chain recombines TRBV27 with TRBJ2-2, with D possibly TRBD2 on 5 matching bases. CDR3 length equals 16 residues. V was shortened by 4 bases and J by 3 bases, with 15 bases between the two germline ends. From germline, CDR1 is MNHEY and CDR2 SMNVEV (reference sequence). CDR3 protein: CASSSRRIKDTGELFF. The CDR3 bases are TGTGCCAGCAGTTCGAGGAGGATCAAAGACACCGGGGAGCTGTTTTTT.

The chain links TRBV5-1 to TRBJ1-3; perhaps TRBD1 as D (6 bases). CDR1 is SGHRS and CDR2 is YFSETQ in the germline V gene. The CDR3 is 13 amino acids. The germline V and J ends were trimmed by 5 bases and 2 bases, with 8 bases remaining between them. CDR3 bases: TGCGCCAGCAGTGAGGGGGCTGGAAACACCATATATTTT. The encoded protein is CASSEGAGNTIYF.

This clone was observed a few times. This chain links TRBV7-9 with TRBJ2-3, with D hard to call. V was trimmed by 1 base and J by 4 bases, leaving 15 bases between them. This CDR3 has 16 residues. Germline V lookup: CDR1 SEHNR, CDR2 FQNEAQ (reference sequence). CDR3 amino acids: CASSLGLTSTADTQYF. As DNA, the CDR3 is TGTGCCAGCAGCTTAGGTCTCACCTCCACTGCAGATACGCAGTATTTT.

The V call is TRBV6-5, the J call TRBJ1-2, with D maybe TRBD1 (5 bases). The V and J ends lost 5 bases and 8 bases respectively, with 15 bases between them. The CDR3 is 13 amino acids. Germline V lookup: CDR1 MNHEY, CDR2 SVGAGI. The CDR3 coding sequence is TGTGCCAGCAGTCTCGGACAAGGCAGGGGCTACACCTTC. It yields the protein CASSLGQGRGYTF.

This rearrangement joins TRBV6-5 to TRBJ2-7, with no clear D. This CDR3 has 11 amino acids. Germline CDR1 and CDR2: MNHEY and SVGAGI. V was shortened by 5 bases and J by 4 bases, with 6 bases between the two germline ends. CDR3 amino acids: CASSRGYEQYF. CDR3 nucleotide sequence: TGTGCCAGCAGTCGCGGATACGAGCAGTACTTC.

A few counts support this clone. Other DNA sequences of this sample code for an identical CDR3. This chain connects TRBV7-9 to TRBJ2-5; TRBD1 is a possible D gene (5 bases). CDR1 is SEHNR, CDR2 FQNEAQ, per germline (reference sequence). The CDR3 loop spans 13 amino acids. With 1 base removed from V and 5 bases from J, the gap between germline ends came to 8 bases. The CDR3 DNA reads TGTGCCAGCAGCTTAGTAGGGGCGGAGACCCAGTACTTC. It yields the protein CASSLVGAETQYF. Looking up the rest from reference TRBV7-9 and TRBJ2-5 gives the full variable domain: DTGVSQNPRHKITKRGQNVTFRCDPISEHNRLYWYRQTLGQGPEFLTYFQNEAQLEKSRLLSDRFSAERPKGSFSTLEIQRTEQGDSAMYLCASSLVGAETQYFGPGTRLLVL.

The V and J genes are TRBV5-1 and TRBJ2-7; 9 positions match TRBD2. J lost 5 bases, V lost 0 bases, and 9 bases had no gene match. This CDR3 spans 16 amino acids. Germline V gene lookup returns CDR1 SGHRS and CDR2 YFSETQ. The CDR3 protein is CASSLGLAETSDEQYF. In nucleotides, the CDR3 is TGCGCCAGCAGCTTGGGACTAGCGGAGACATCCGACGAGCAGTACTTC.